Listed below are T cell receptor beta chains from one sample, sequenced in a study of control samples from healthy donors and cancer patients. Generated by immunoSEQ multiplex PCR, the TCRdb table keeps only in-frame clones and is missing some. This table holds 80,000 or so clones, around 95% found once. The specimen was blood. These receptors were taken from a woman in her 40s in good health. Each CDR3 is given with its conserved first and last residue. D genes are given only for firm matches. Clone size is not always given. Where it is, it says once, few, many or a class for expanded clones.

j_call	v_call	clone_size	d_call	cdr3_nt	cdr3_aa
TRBJ2-3	TRBV6-1	-	-	TGTGCCAGCAGTGAAGACAGCGGCACAGATACGCAGTATTTT	CASSEDSGTDTQYF
TRBJ2-4	TRBV7-2	-	TRBD1	TGTGCCAGCAGCAGGGGACAGGTTGTCAAAAACATTCAGTACTTC	CASSRGQVVKNIQYF
TRBJ2-1	TRBV12-3/TRBV12-4	-	-	TGTGCCAGCGAGGGGGACTCCTACAATGAGCAGTTCTTC	CASEGDSYNEQFF
TRBJ2-5	TRBV7-8	-	-	TGTGCCAGCAGTAACACAGTGGGCAGGGGCCCTAAGACCCAGTACTTC	CASSNTVGRGPKTQYF
TRBJ1-4	TRBV4-3	-	TRBD1	TGCGCCAGCAGCCCGACAGGGGGCATGGCTAATGAAAAACTGTTTTTT	CASSPTGGMANEKLFF
TRBJ1-3	TRBV5-1	-	-	TGCGCCAGCAGCCTTGCGGGACGGCCCTCTGGAAACACCATATATTTT	CASSLAGRPSGNTIYF
TRBJ2-3	TRBV5-4	-	-	TGTGCCTCCCGGCGGGACGCCCACACAGATACGCAGTATTTT	CASRRDAHTDTQYF
TRBJ1-6	TRBV28	-	-	TGTGCCAGCAGTGGAGGGTCATCCTATAATTCACCCCTCCACTTT	CASSGGSSYNSPLHF
TRBJ2-2	TRBV30	-	TRBD2	TGTGCCTCAATAAGCGGGGGGGTAAACACCGGGGAGCTGTTTTTT	CASISGGVNTGELFF
TRBJ2-3	TRBV29-1	-	TRBD2	TGCAGCGTTGGGGCGGGAGGAGATACGCAGTATTTT	CSVGAGGDTQYF
TRBJ2-5	TRBV6-5	-	-	TGTGCCAGCAGTTACGCGGGGGAGACCCAGTACTTC	CASSYAGETQYF
TRBJ2-5	TRBV12-5	few	-	TGTGCTAGTGGCACAGGGTTTAACCAAGAGACCCAGTACTTC	CASGTGFNQETQYF
TRBJ2-3	TRBV9	-	TRBD1	TGTGCCAGCAGCCCTGGACAGGCGACAGATACGCAGTATTTT	CASSPGQATDTQYF
TRBJ2-7	TRBV19	-	-	TGTGCCAGTACCCCTACGGGGCTCGCCAACGAGCAGTACTTC	CASTPTGLANEQYF
TRBJ1-2	TRBV19	-	TRBD1	TGTGCCAGTAGTGTGGCCGACAGGGATTATGGCTACACCTTC	CASSVADRDYGYTF
TRBJ2-5	TRBV6-2/TRBV6-3	-	TRBD1	TGTGCCAGCAGCGGGACAGTACAAGAGACCCAGTACTTC	CASSGTVQETQYF
TRBJ2-2	TRBV19	-	-	TGTGCCAGTAGTTGGGGGGACATCGGCGCCGGGGAGCTGTTTTTT	CASSWGDIGAGELFF
TRBJ1-2	TRBV6-6	-	-	TGTGCCAGCAGCGCTCAGCTAAACTATGGCTACACCTTC	CASSAQLNYGYTF
TRBJ2-3	TRBV2	-	TRBD2	TGTGCCAGCTGTACGGGGGGGAGCACAGATACGCAGTATTTT	CASCTGGSTDTQYF
TRBJ2-7	TRBV9	-	-	TGTGCCAGCAGCGTAGGAGTCCCAGGGGCCGGCTACGAGCAGTACTTC	CASSVGVPGAGYEQYF
TRBJ2-7	TRBV27	-	-	TGTGCCAGCAGTTTATCTGGGGTCTACGAGCAGTACTTC	CASSLSGVYEQYF
TRBJ2-3	TRBV10-3	-	-	TGTGCCATCAGGGAGCGGCCCACAGATACGCAGTATTTT	CAIRERPTDTQYF
TRBJ2-1	TRBV7-7	-	-	TGTGCCAGCAGCTTAGGGACTCCCAGCGGTAGCTCCTACAATGAGCAGTTCTTC	CASSLGTPSGSSYNEQFF
TRBJ1-1	TRBV7-8	-	-	TGTGCCAGCAGCTTCGCCGAGGCAGGGACTTTCATGAACACTGAAGCTTTCTTT	CASSFAEAGTFMNTEAFF
TRBJ2-5	TRBV6-1	few	TRBD1	TGTGCCAGCAGTGAACTTGGGACAGTAGGGGAGACCCAGTACTTC	CASSELGTVGETQYF